This note documents a single T cell receptor beta chain sequence. Its specificity is not known. The record originates from a study of cytomegalovirus exposure and HLA in healthy donors. The CDR3 extends over 14 amino acids. V gave up 8 bases and J gave up 7 bases; unmatched junction bases: 7. Germline V gene lookup returns CDR1 LNHDA and CDR2 SQIVND (reference sequence). PCR primers comprised 60 Vbeta and 13 Jbeta primers. Profiled with immunoSEQ multiplex PCR; TCRdb holds only in-frame clones, not every one. The table has 100,000 to 150,000 clones, around 79% seen once; the top ten hold roughly 2.1%. Overall study findings and caveats: An analysis was carried out at a later point. It showed that HLA-associated TCR beta chains were more clonally expanded than equally common non-associated chains. One variant, a missense change in DCLRE1C, was linked in a later analysis to TCR beta V- and J-gene trimming.

The clonotype comes from a woman in her forties in good health and CMV-seropositive. The chain recombines TRBV19 with TRBJ1-4; 10 nucleotides match TRBD1. Specimen: PBMCs. CDR3 residues: CASLPGQGSEKLFF. For the CDR3, the DNA is TGTGCCAGTTTACCGGGACAGGGGAGTGAAAAACTGTTTTTT. The complete variable domain, with remaining parts taken from reference TRBV19 and TRBJ1-4, reads DGGITQSPKYLFRKEGQNVTLSCEQNLNHDAMYWYRQDPGQGLRLIYYSQIVNDFQKGDIAEGYSVSREKKESFPLTVTSAQKNPTAFYLCASLPGQGSEKLFFGSGTQLSVL.